The 30 T cell receptor beta chains below all came from one sample that was sequenced in a study of breast tumors, draining lymph nodes, adjacent tissues (dated by TCRdb to 2016 to 2017). The method was multiplex PCR. Sequencing relied on an Illumina HiSeq 2000. TCRdb took the public reads, trimmed them with fastp at Q25, ran MiXCR for clone calling and kept in-frame beta chains. Rows are combined by CDR3 protein, so each entry shows the most common genes and DNA. A total of about 270,000 distinct CDR3 sequences appear in this sample, roughly 31% of them only once. Around 1.1% of the sample is taken by the ten largest. The lymph node samples were taken from the axillary draining lymph nodes of breast cancer patients. The sample comprised axillary lymph node tissue. These TCRs come from a female donor with breast cancer. Some clones in this sample may be carry-over from other donors' samples.

Of note for this clonotype: A clone one base away is much larger, so this may be a read error. The chain combines TRBV5-4 with TRBJ2-7; weak D call: TRBD1 (6 bases). Germline V gene lookup returns CDR1 SGHNT and CDR2 YYREEE (reference sequence). The CDR3 consists of 16 residues. The CDR3 nucleotides are TGTGCCGGCAGCCCCCCGCCCAGGGGCACCCTCCACGAGCAGTACTTC. It codes for CAGSPPPRGTLHEQYF. Filled out from reference TRBV5-4 and TRBJ2-7, the complete variable domain reads ETGVTQSPTHLIKTRGQQVTLRCSSQSGHNTVSWYQQALGQGPQFIFQYYREEENGRGNFPPRFSGLQFPNYSSELNVNALELDDSALYLCAGSPPPRGTLHEQYFGPGTRLTVT.

This clonotype has at least ten counts. The chain couples TRBV19 to TRBJ2-5; D might be TRBD1 (5 bases). The V end was cut by 4 bases, the J end by 5 bases, with 11 bases between. The CDR3 consists of 13 residues. Germline V gene sequence: CDR1 LNHDA, CDR2 SQIVND (reference sequence). The CDR3 sequence: CASSTAGMETQYF. Written as DNA, the CDR3 is TGTGCCAGTAGTACCGCAGGGATGGAGACCCAGTACTTC.

The genes are TRBV28 and TRBJ1-4, with D maybe TRBD1 (5 bases). The CDR3 is 16 amino acids. The germline V gene encodes CDR1 MDHEN and CDR2 SYDVKM. Between the trimmed V and J ends, which lost 11 bases and 8 bases, there was a span of 27 bases. The CDR3 is CAGKTAAWGFGEKLFF. CDR3 in DNA: TGTGCCGGTAAAACAGCAGCATGGGGGTTTGGGGAAAAACTGTTTTTT.

This clonotype has at least ten counts. The chain employs TRBV5-5 and TRBJ2-2, with 10 bases that match TRBD1. The CDR3 covers 15 residues. V shed 0 bases, J shed 8 bases, and the junction held 4 bases outside the gene matches. Germline V gene lookup returns CDR1 SGHKS and CDR2 YYEKEE (reference sequence). CDR3 sequence: CASSLGQGAVGELFF. Here the CDR3 DNA reads TGTGCCAGCAGCTTGGGACAGGGGGCAGTGGGGGAGCTGTTTTTT. The variable domain in full, completed from reference TRBV5-5 and TRBJ2-2, reads DAGVTQSPTHLIKTRGQQVTLRCSPISGHKSVSWYQQVLGQGPQFIFQYYEKEERGRGNFPDRFSARQFPNYSSELNVNALLLGDSALYLCASSLGQGAVGELFFGEGSRLTVL.

This clonotype was counted at least ten times. The chain is built from TRBV2 and TRBJ2-2; TRBD2 agrees at 8 bases. The CDR3 is made up of 16 amino acids. Germline V gene sequence: CDR1 SNHLY, CDR2 FYNNEI. The V and J ends lost 7 bases and 4 bases, in that order; junction bases with no gene match: 11. CDR3 sequence: CASKEGAGAITGELFF. As DNA, the CDR3 is TGTGCCAGCAAGGAAGGAGCGGGAGCCATCACCGGGGAGCTGTTTTTT.

Only a few counts were recorded for this clonotype. The CDR3 protein is CASSHYREYEKLFF. The CDR3 DNA reads as TGTGCCAGCAGTCACTACAGGGAGTATGAAAAACTGTTTTTT. The chain has TRBV6-6 and TRBJ1-4; a possible D gene is TRBD1 (6 bases). With 5 bases removed from V and 6 bases from J, the gap between germline ends came to 13 bases. The CDR3 totals 14 residues. Germline V gives CDR1 MNHNY, CDR2 SVGAGI (reference sequence).

In its sample, this clonotype was seen many times. The rearrangement joins TRBV7-2 to TRBJ1-3; D is ambiguous. V was shortened by 5 bases and J by 0 bases, with 11 bases between the two germline ends. The CDR3 runs to 15 residues. Germline CDR1 SGHTA, CDR2 FQGNSA. CDR3 residues: CASSPDVNSGNTIYF. Here the CDR3 DNA reads TGTGCCAGCAGCCCTGACGTCAACTCTGGAAACACCATATATTTT. The variable domain in full, completed from reference TRBV7-2 and TRBJ1-3, reads GAGVSQSPSNKVTEKGKDVELRCDPISGHTALYWYRQSLGQGLEFLIYFQGNSAPDKSGLPSDRFSAERTGGSVSTLTIQRTQQEDSAVYLCASSPDVNSGNTIYFGEGSWLTVV.

This clonotype showed up many times. J is TRBJ1-6 and V is TRBV5-6; the match to TRBD1 covers 7 bases. The germline V gene encodes CDR1 SGHDT and CDR2 YYEEEE. The CDR3 runs to 13 residues. Losses at the gene ends were 7 bases for V and 7 bases for J; bases not matched to a gene: 5. CDR3 loop: CASRGTVNSPLHF. Written as DNA, the CDR3 is TGTGCCAGCCGCGGGACAGTCAATTCACCCCTCCACTTT. The full variable domain, rest sourced from reference TRBV5-6 and TRBJ1-6, is DAGVTQSPTHLIKTRGQQVTLRCSPKSGHDTVSWYQQALGQGPQFIFQYYEEEERQRGNFPDRFSGHQFPNYSSELNVNALLLGDSALYLCASRGTVNSPLHFGNGTRLTVT.

This clonotype was counted many times. This chain connects TRBV29-1 to TRBJ1-4, with D possibly matching TRBD1 (6 bases). CDR3 size: 14 residues. V lost 6 bases and J 5 bases, leaving 16 bases between the germline ends. The V gene's germline CDR1 is SQVTM and CDR2 ANQGSEA. CDR3 DNA sequence: TGCAGCGTACACCCTGGGGACACCAATGAAAAACTGTTTTTT. Protein sequence: CSVHPGDTNEKLFF.

On this clonotype itself: This clone may be a read error of a much larger clone one base away. CDR3 residues: CASSPSGGGTQYF. The CDR3 bases are TGTGCCAGCAGCCCGAGCGGGGGGGGGACCCAGTACTTC. The chain carries TRBV13 and TRBJ2-5; 10 bases match TRBD2. The CDR3 is made up of 13 amino acids. V shed 5 bases and J 7 bases; nucleotides not matched to a gene: 4. The germline V gene has CDR1 PRHDT and CDR2 FYEKMQ (reference sequence).

The CDR3 here is CSAIMGSGSGTSTDTQYF. In nucleotides, the CDR3 is TGCAGCGCCATCATGGGCAGTGGGAGCGGGACTAGCACAGATACGCAGTATTTT. The V call is TRBV29-1, the J call TRBJ2-3; 7 bases agree with TRBD2. The length of the CDR3 is 18 residues. Germline loops: CDR1 SQVTM, CDR2 ANQGSEA. The ends lost 7 bases at V and 0 bases at J; junction bases unmatched: 19.

This chain links TRBV5-1 with TRBJ1-1; unclear D gene. Looked up from germline, CDR1 is SGHRS and CDR2 is YFSETQ. The germline V and J ends were trimmed by 0 bases and 7 bases, with 7 bases remaining between them. This CDR3 is 12 amino acids long. CDR3 coding DNA: TGCGCCAGCAGCTTGGAGGGATTTGAAGCTTTCTTT. Protein product: CASSLEGFEAFF.

The chain links TRBV7-2 to TRBJ2-4; 8 bases map to TRBD2. This CDR3 spans 16 amino acids. Per germline, CDR1 SGHTA and CDR2 FQGNSA. J was trimmed by 1 base and V by 5 bases; bases with no gene match: 7. The CDR3, as DNA: TGTGCCAGCAGCCCTATAGCGGGACTGGCCAAAAACATTCAGTACTTC. Its protein product is CASSPIAGLAKNIQYF.

V and J are TRBV24-1 and TRBJ1-2; D is unclear. The germline V and J ends were trimmed by 5 bases and 4 bases, with 4 bases remaining between them. Germline values: CDR1 KGHDR, CDR2 SFDVKD. CDR3 length: 11 amino acids. CDR3 bases: TGTGCCACCAGTGCAGGCTATGGCTACACCTTC. Translating it yields CATSAGYGYTF.

J is TRBJ2-3 and V is TRBV20-1, with TRBD2 as a possible D gene (6 bases). Germline V gene data show CDR1 as DFQATT and CDR2 as SNEGSKA (reference sequence). Trimming cost V 2 bases and J 11 bases, with 23 bases left between them. The CDR3 loop spans 15 amino acids. This CDR3 reads CSARMGGVGSNEQYF. In DNA, the CDR3 is TGCAGTGCTAGAATGGGGGGAGTGGGTAGCAATGAGCAGTATTTT.

A remark on this clonotype: A read error may be the cause here, since a much bigger clone is one base away. J is TRBJ2-1 and V is TRBV9; TRBD1 matches 8 bases. The CDR3 has 14 residues. Per the germline V gene, CDR1 is SGDLS and CDR2 is YYNGEE. The CDR3 region has the DNA TGTGCCAGCAGCAGGACAGGGAATGGCAATGAGCAGTCCTTC. Residues: CASSRTGNGNEQSF.

This clonotype came up many times. The chain is built from TRBV7-9 and TRBJ2-1; 13 bases map to TRBD2. The V gene end was trimmed by 2 bases and the J gene end by 6 bases; junction bases not matched to a gene: 7. This CDR3 has 17 residues. Germline V gives CDR1 SEHNR, CDR2 FQNEAQ (reference sequence). CDR3 nucleotide sequence: TGTGCCAGCAGCTTAACGCAACTAGCGGGAGGGGTCAATGAGCAGTTCTTC. The encoded protein is CASSLTQLAGGVNEQFF. The full variable domain, in which reference TRBV7-9 and TRBJ2-1 provide the parts outside the CDR3, is DTGVSQNPRHKITKRGQNVTFRCDPISEHNRLYWYRQTLGQGPEFLTYFQNEAQLEKSRLLSDRFSAERPKGSFSTLEIQRTEQGDSAMYLCASSLTQLAGGVNEQFFGPGTRLTVL.

A note on this clonotype: The junction departs from germline at one end; a sequencing error may be responsible. This chain uses TRBV24-1 with TRBJ2-1, with D maybe TRBD2 (6 bases). Germline CDR1 reads KGHDR; CDR2 reads SFDVKD. The CDR3 contains 16 residues. The CDR3, as DNA: TGTGCCAGCAGTGCCCCCGGGGGTGGGTCCTACAATGAGCAGTTCTTC. It encodes CASSAPGGGSYNEQFF.

The chain recombines TRBV29-1 with TRBJ1-4; D perhaps matches TRBD1 (6 bases). The germline V and J ends were trimmed by 6 bases and 5 bases, with 16 bases remaining between them. CDR3 length: 14 residues. CDR1 SQVTM and CDR2 ANQGSEA come from the germline V gene. The CDR3, as DNA: TGCAGCGTCGAGGGGGGGAGCAAGAATGAAAAACTGTTTTTT. Protein: CSVEGGSKNEKLFF. The variable domain in full, completed from reference TRBV29-1 and TRBJ1-4, reads SAVISQKPSRDICQRGTSLTIQCQVDSQVTMMFWYRQQPGQSLTLIATANQGSEATYESGFVIDKFPISRPNLTFSTLTVSNMSPEDSSIYLCSVEGGSKNEKLFFGSGTQLSVL.

Ten or more counts support this clonotype. The rearrangement links TRBV6-1 to TRBJ1-5; D remains ambiguous. With 6 bases removed from V and 8 bases from J, the gap between germline ends came to 11 bases. The CDR3 is made up of 12 amino acids. Germline loops: CDR1 MNHNS, CDR2 SASEGT. The CDR3 spells CASRQQTKPQHF. In nucleotides, the CDR3 is TGTGCCAGCAGACAACAAACCAAGCCCCAGCATTTT.

Of note for this clonotype: With a much larger clone just one base away, this may be a read error. This sequence joins TRBV5-4 and TRBJ2-7; 7 bases map to TRBD2. This CDR3 comprises 15 residues. Looked up from germline, CDR1 is SGHNT and CDR2 is YYREEE (reference sequence). CDR3 loop: CASGLEAGRSYEQYF. CDR3 coding DNA: TGTGCCAGCGGCTTGGAAGCGGGACGTTCCTACGAGCAGTACTTC.

With respect to this clonotype: The final CDR3 position lacks the conserved phenylalanine or tryptophan, pointing to a likely read error. The chain couples TRBV20-1 to TRBJ2-7; the D is unclear. Germline V CDR1 and CDR2: DFQATT, SNEGSKA (reference sequence). V lost 5 bases, J lost 3 bases, and 5 bases lay in between. This CDR3 is built from 10 residues. The CDR3 DNA is TGCAGTGCTGGTCGCTACGAGCAGTACTCC. Protein sequence: CSAGRYEQYS.

The sample holds many counts of this clonotype. The V and J genes are TRBV20-1 and TRBJ2-2; TRBD1 or TRBD2 may be the D gene (5 bases each). The germline V gene encodes CDR1 DFQATT and CDR2 SNEGSKA (reference sequence). This CDR3 is built from 13 residues. Trimming stripped 3 bases from V and 6 bases from J, with 11 bases between. CDR3 loop: CSARGVTPGELFF. DNA of the CDR3: TGCAGTGCTAGGGGGGTGACACCCGGGGAGCTGTTTTTT.

In regard to this clonotype: A clone one base away is much larger, so this may be a read error. This chain connects TRBV6-1 to TRBJ2-7, with D tentatively TRBD1 (5 bases). The CDR3 runs to 15 residues. CDR1 is MNHNS, CDR2 SASEGT, per germline. V lost 5 bases to trimming and J lost 1 base, with 15 bases between them. The CDR3 DNA reads TGTGCCAGCAGTTACGGGCAGGGCCCTTCCTACGAGCAGTACTTC. Translated, it gives CASSYGQGPSYEQYF.

This clonotype has a count of ten or more. V gene TRBV20-1 combines with J gene TRBJ1-6; possible D gene TRBD1, 5 bases. Germline V gene data show CDR1 as DFQATT and CDR2 as SNEGSKA (reference sequence). The CDR3 spans 17 residues. Trimming cost V 5 bases and J 1 base, with 18 bases left between them. Here the CDR3 DNA reads TGCAGTGCTCCACCGGGCCGAGAGGGGTCCTATAATTCACCCCTCCACTTT. Translation: CSAPPGREGSYNSPLHF.

Note on this clonotype: A much larger clone differs by one base, so this may be a read error. CDR3 loop: CASSQEATSGSYERYF. The CDR3 region has the DNA TGCGCCAGCAGCCAAGAGGCGACTAGCGGGAGCTACGAGCGGTACTTC. J is TRBJ2-7 and V is TRBV4-3, with 12 bases fitting TRBD2. The CDR3 is 16 amino acids. Germline V gene lookup returns CDR1 LGHNA and CDR2 YSLEER.

This clonotype was counted at least ten times. This rearrangement joins TRBV29-1 to TRBJ2-7; 10 bases are a match to TRBD2. CDR1 and CDR2 (germline): SQVTM, ANQGSEA. Unmatched junction bases numbered 8, after V lost 7 bases and J lost 5 bases. The CDR3 runs to 13 residues. CDR3: CSAVAGGGDEQYF. The CDR3 region has the DNA TGCAGCGCTGTAGCGGGAGGAGGTGACGAGCAGTACTTC.

This chain joins TRBV30 and TRBJ1-1; D not resolved. Germline CDR1 and CDR2: GTSNPN and SVGIG (reference sequence). CDR3 length: 13 residues. Deletions cut 1 base from V and 4 bases from J, with 10 bases between. This chain's CDR3 is CAWSATPGTEAFF. CDR3 sequence (DNA): TGTGCCTGGAGTGCAACCCCGGGCACTGAAGCTTTCTTT. Complete variable domain (other parts from reference TRBV30 and TRBJ1-1): SQTIHQWPATLVQPVGSPLSLECTVEGTSNPNLYWYRQAAGRGLQLLFYSVGIGQISSEVPQNLSASRPQDRQFILSSKKLLLSDSGFYLCAWSATPGTEAFFGQGTRLTVV.

The V gene is TRBV18, the J gene TRBJ2-1, with 9 bases identical to TRBD2. The CDR3 is 13 residues long. Unmatched junction bases numbered 4, after V lost 3 bases and J lost 10 bases. Germline V lookup: CDR1 KGHSH, CDR2 LQKENI. The CDR3 loop reads CASSPSLAGEQFF. In DNA, the CDR3 is TGTGCCAGCTCACCTAGTCTAGCGGGAGAGCAGTTCTTC.

In its sample, this clonotype was seen many times. This chain joins TRBV29-1 and TRBJ2-7; either TRBD1 or TRBD2 may supply D (6 bases each). From germline, CDR1 is SQVTM and CDR2 ANQGSEA. The ends were cut back, 2 bases at V and 1 base at J, with 15 bases in the middle. The CDR3 runs to 15 residues. The CDR3 DNA reads as TGCAGCGTTGAATTGGGGGGCCCTGAGTCCTACGAGCAGTACTTC. This translates into CSVELGGPESYEQYF.